This note documents a single T cell receptor (beta chain) sequence. Its target is unknown. Between the trimmed V and J ends, which lost 0 bases and 0 bases, there was a span of 3 bases. Germline CDR1 is SGHKS and CDR2 is YYEKEE (reference sequence). The CDR3 is 13 residues long. The record originates from a study of cytomegalovirus exposure and HLA in healthy donors. Study overall: The early release's HLA-typed donors yielded 65 million to 85 million unique TCRs.

Points from the study as a whole: On later analysis, the bulk of CMV-associated TCR beta chains appeared to be HLA-restricted. Later analysis demonstrated an association between a missense DCLRE1C variant and TCR beta V- and J-gene trimming.

Primers: 60 Vbeta forward and 13 Jbeta reverse. Assay used: immunoSEQ multiplex PCR; TCRdb lists only in-frame clones, some missing. Counted here are about 200,000 clones, 79% occurring once; the ten biggest clones make up over 1.5%. This rearrangement joins TRBV5-5 to TRBJ2-5; the D is unclear. Sequences were obtained from PBMCs. The sequence was collected from a girl aged 5 to 17 in good health and CMV-seropositive. In DNA, the CDR3 is TGTGCCAGCAGCTTGGTCAACCAAGAGACCCAGTACTTC. Its protein is CASSLVNQETQYF.